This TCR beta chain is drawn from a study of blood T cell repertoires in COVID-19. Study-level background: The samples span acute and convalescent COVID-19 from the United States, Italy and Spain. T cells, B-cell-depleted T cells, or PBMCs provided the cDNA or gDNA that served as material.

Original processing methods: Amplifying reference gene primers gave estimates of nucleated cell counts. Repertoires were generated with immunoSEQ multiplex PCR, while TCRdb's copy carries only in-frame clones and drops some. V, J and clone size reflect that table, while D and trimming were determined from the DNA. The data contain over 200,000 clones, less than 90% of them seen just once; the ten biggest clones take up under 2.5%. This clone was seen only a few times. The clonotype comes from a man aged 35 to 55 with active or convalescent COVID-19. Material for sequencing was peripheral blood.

This chain's CDR3 is CASSLSGTGGRAEQYF. The CDR3 bases are TGTGCCAGCAGTTTATCCGGGACAGGGGGGAGGGCCGAGCAGTACTTC. The genes are TRBV27 and TRBJ2-7; 11 bases fit TRBD1. CDR1 MNHEY and CDR2 SMNVEV come from the germline V gene (reference sequence). CDR3 length equals 16 residues. The trim removed 0 bases at V and 6 bases at J, leaving 7 bases unmatched.